The 19 T cell receptor beta chains below were found in one sample sequenced in a study of shared clonotypes between healthy human individuals. Sequenced by immunoSEQ multiplex PCR; TCRdb stores in-frame clones only, minus some. The data show some 2 million clones, over 85% seen once. Terminally differentiated effector memory CD45RA+ cells were excluded by CCR7 positive selection of CD45RO-negative cells. Sample: naive CD8+ T cells sorted from blood. The receptors originated from a man younger than 35 in good health.

The chain is built from TRBV27 and TRBJ1-5; D is uncertain. This CDR3 comprises 16 residues. The germline gives CDR1 MNHEY, CDR2 SMNVEV (reference sequence). The ends were cut back, 2 bases at V and 0 bases at J, with 11 bases in the middle. The chain's CDR3 is CASSLAGGYSNQPQHF. The CDR3 nucleotides read TGTGCCAGCAGTTTAGCAGGAGGCTATAGCAATCAGCCCCAGCATTTT.

The rearrangement uses TRBV19 and TRBJ1-3; TRBD1 aligns across 7 bases. V trimming: 3 bases; J trimming: 1 base; junction bases outside the gene matches: 3. The CDR3 contains 15 residues. CDR1 and CDR2 from the germline V gene are LNHDA and SQIVND (reference sequence). CDR3: CASSIGTDSGNTIYF. The DNA for the CDR3 is TGTGCCAGTAGTATTGGGACAGATTCTGGAAACACCATATATTTT.

The genes are TRBV27 and TRBJ2-7; perhaps TRBD1 as D (6 bases). Trimming pared 0 bases from V and 3 bases from J, leaving 12 bases between. The germline CDR1 and CDR2 sequences are MNHEY and SMNVEV (reference sequence). The CDR3 covers 15 residues. The CDR3 protein is CASSLSQGPHYEQYF. The CDR3 nucleotides are TGTGCCAGCAGTTTATCTCAGGGGCCCCACTACGAGCAGTACTTC.

The rearrangement joins TRBV7-9 to TRBJ2-7, with a possible D match to TRBD2 (5 bases). Germline V lookup: CDR1 SEHNR, CDR2 FQNEAQ (reference sequence). Trimming took off 5 bases at V and 6 bases at J, with 20 bases between the two ends. The CDR3 is 15 residues long. CDR3 residues: CASSPGAGIKGEQYF. The CDR3 DNA reads as TGTGCCAGCAGCCCAGGCGCCGGGATCAAAGGCGAGCAGTACTTC.

This chain connects TRBV15 to TRBJ2-2; 9 bases match TRBD2. V dropped 1 base and J dropped 2; count of bases not matched to a gene: 5. This CDR3 has 17 amino acids. Germline CDR1 is LNHNV and CDR2 is YYDKDF (reference sequence). This CDR3 reads CATSRAVGLANTGELFF. CDR3 sequence (DNA): TGTGCCACCAGCAGAGCCGTGGGACTAGCCAACACCGGGGAGCTGTTTTTT. Variable domain in full (rest from reference TRBV15 and TRBJ2-2): DAMVIQNPRYQVTQFGKPVTLSCSQTLNHNVMYWYQQKSSQAPKLLFHYYDKDFNNEADTPDNFQSRRPNTSFCFLDIRSPGLGDTAMYLCATSRAVGLANTGELFFGEGSRLTVL.

The genes are TRBV7-6 and TRBJ2-5, with TRBD1 matching over 10 bases. The germline V gene has CDR1 SGHVS and CDR2 FNYEAQ. The CDR3 runs to 16 residues. J lost 4 bases, V lost 4 bases, and 9 bases had no gene match. This CDR3 is CASSSAMTGGGETQYF. The CDR3 DNA reads as TGTGCCAGCAGCTCCGCCATGACAGGGGGCGGAGAGACCCAGTACTTC. The whole variable domain, remainder taken from reference TRBV7-6 and TRBJ2-5, is GAGVSQSPRYKVTKRGQDVALRCDPISGHVSLYWYRQALGQGPEFLTYFNYEAQQDKSGLPNDRFSAERPEGSISTLTIQRTEQRDSAMYRCASSSAMTGGGETQYFGPGTRLLVL.

The rearrangement links TRBV27 to TRBJ2-5, with 12 bases fitting TRBD2. CDR1 and CDR2 from the germline V gene are MNHEY and SMNVEV (reference sequence). Losses at the gene ends were 5 bases for V and 4 bases for J; bases not matched to a gene: 8. The CDR3 totals 16 residues. CDR3 nucleotide sequence: TGTGCCAGCAGTCCCCGACTAGCGGGAGTTCCAGAGACCCAGTACTTC. This codes for CASSPRLAGVPETQYF.

This chain links TRBV7-9 with TRBJ2-2; D gene unclear. Trimming left V 2 bases short and J 0 bases short, with 7 bases between. CDR1 is SEHNR, CDR2 FQNEAQ, per germline (reference sequence). CDR3 size: 15 residues. The DNA of the CDR3 is TGTGCCAGCAGCTTAAGGCAGCCGAACACCGGGGAGCTGTTTTTT. Its translation: CASSLRQPNTGELFF.

A single count supports this clone. This chain links TRBV6-5 with TRBJ2-7; D not resolved. Germline V gene lookup returns CDR1 MNHEY and CDR2 SVGAGI. The CDR3 loop spans 12 amino acids. V lost 6 bases to trimming and J lost 4 bases, with 10 bases between them. The CDR3 loop is CASRSVGYEQYF. The CDR3 nucleotides are TGTGCCAGCAGGTCCGTGGGATACGAGCAGTACTTC.

This clone was detected only a few times. One junction end disagrees with the germline gene, perhaps due to a read error. The V and J genes are TRBV7-7 and TRBJ2-7; no clear D gene. CDR1 and CDR2 (germline): SSHAT, FNYEAQ (reference sequence). This CDR3 has 13 amino acids. CDR3 nucleotide sequence: TGTGCTAGCAGCCGCAACATTGGCCACGAGCAGTACTTC. This sequence encodes CASSRNIGHEQYF.

The V and J genes are TRBV11-1 and TRBJ1-1; D is perhaps TRBD1 (5 bases). Trimming took 1 base from V and 8 from J, leaving 14 bases between them. This CDR3 is 14 amino acids long. The germline V gene encodes CDR1 SGHAT and CDR2 FQDESV (reference sequence). DNA of the CDR3: TGTGCCAGCAGCTTAGGGGGGTACAGCTCCGAAGCTTTCTTT. As protein: CASSLGGYSSEAFF.

V and J are TRBV6-1 and TRBJ2-7, with 7 bases fitting TRBD2. V was clipped by 3 bases and J by 5 bases; unmatched bases: 10. Germline CDR1 reads MNHNS; CDR2 reads SASEGT. The CDR3 has 15 amino acids. CDR3 in amino acids: CASSDPRSGMDEQYF. The CDR3, as DNA: TGTGCCAGCAGTGACCCCCGCAGCGGGATGGACGAGCAGTACTTC.

The chain couples TRBV4-1 to TRBJ2-7, with D perhaps TRBD2 (5 bases). The germline gives CDR1 MGHRA, CDR2 YSYEKL. The CDR3 contains 16 residues. V lost 0 bases and J lost 2, with 14 bases in between. The CDR3 sequence: CASSQDHPRGTYEQYF. CDR3 in DNA: TGCGCCAGCAGCCAAGACCATCCCCGGGGAACCTACGAGCAGTACTTC.

As regards this clone: The germline gene is not matched at one end of the junction; a read error may be the cause. The V and J genes are TRBV19 and TRBJ2-6; D is uncertain. The CDR3 extends over 14 amino acids. Germline V gene lookup returns CDR1 LNHDA and CDR2 SQIVND (reference sequence). CDR3 region: CASSLDSGANVLTF. DNA of the CDR3: TGTGCCAGTAGTTTAGACTCTGGGGCCAACGTCCTGACTTTC.

The genes are TRBV28 and TRBJ1-5; 12 bases are shared with TRBD1. With V trimmed by 4 bases and J by 7 bases, 8 bases remained unmatched. The germline V gene encodes CDR1 MDHEN and CDR2 SYDVKM. The CDR3 runs to 16 residues. This CDR3 is CASSSGQGASGQPQHF. The CDR3 nucleotides are TGTGCCAGCAGTTCGGGACAGGGGGCTTCAGGGCAGCCCCAGCATTTT.

V gene TRBV13 combines with J gene TRBJ1-2; D is perhaps TRBD1 (5 bases). Germline CDR1 is PRHDT and CDR2 is FYEKMQ (reference sequence). The V end was cut by 1 base, the J end by 4 bases, with 10 bases between. The CDR3 consists of 14 residues. DNA for the CDR3: TGTGCCAGCAGCTTAGCAGGGCAGGTCTATGGCTACACCTTC. Its protein product is CASSLAGQVYGYTF.

The V gene is TRBV7-2, the J gene TRBJ2-5, with D perhaps matching TRBD1 (5 bases). This CDR3 is built from 12 residues. Germline values: CDR1 SGHTA, CDR2 FQGNSA. V was clipped by 1 base and J by 8 bases, with 8 bases between them. CDR3 protein: CASSLEGSTQYF. The CDR3 nucleotides are TGTGCCAGCAGCTTAGAGGGGTCTACCCAGTACTTC.

With regard to this clone: The identical CDR3 is also encoded by other nucleotide sequences in the sample. The chain links TRBV29-1 to TRBJ1-1; D is possibly TRBD1 (5 bases). In germline, CDR1 is SQVTM, CDR2 ANQGSEA. Trimming cost V 2 bases and J 4 bases, with 8 bases left between them. The CDR3 loop spans 12 amino acids. The CDR3, as DNA: TGCAGCGTTGAACGGGGGGGCACTGAAGCTTTCTTT. This gives the protein CSVERGGTEAFF.

The rearrangement links TRBV19 to TRBJ2-1; 9 nucleotides line up with TRBD2. The CDR3 consists of 15 residues. J gave up 8 bases and V 6 bases, and 11 bases lay outside the gene matches. Germline CDR1 reads LNHDA; CDR2 reads SQIVND (reference sequence). The CDR3 DNA is TGTGCCAGTAGGAAAGCGGGGGGACTTACCGATGAGCAGTTCTTC. Translation: CASRKAGGLTDEQFF.